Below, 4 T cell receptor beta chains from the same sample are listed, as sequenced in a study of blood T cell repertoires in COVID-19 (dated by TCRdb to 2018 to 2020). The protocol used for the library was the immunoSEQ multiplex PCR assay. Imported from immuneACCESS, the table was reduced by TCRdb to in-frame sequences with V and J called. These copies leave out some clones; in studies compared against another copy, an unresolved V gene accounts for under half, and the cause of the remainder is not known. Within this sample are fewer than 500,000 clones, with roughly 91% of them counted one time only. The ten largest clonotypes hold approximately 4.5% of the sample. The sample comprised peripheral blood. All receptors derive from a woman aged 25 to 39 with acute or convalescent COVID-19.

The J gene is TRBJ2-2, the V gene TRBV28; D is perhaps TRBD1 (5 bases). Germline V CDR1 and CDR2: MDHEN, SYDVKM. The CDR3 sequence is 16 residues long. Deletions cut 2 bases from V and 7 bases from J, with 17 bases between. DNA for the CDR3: TGTGCCAGCAGTTTACATGTGGCAGGGTATATCGGGGAGCTGTTTTTT. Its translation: CASSLHVAGYIGELFF.

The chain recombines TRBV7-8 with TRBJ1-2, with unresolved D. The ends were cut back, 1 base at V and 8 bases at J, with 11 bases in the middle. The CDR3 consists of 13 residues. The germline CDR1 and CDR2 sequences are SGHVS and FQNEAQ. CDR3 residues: CASSLGGVPGYTF. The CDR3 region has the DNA TGTGCCAGCAGCTTAGGCGGGGTCCCGGGCTACACCTTC. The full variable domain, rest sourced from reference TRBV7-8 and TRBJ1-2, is GAGVSQSPRYKVAKRGQDVALRCDPISGHVSLFWYQQALGQGPEFLTYFQNEAQLDKSGLPSDRFFAERPEGSVSTLKIQRTQQEDSAVYLCASSLGGVPGYTFGSGTRLTVV.

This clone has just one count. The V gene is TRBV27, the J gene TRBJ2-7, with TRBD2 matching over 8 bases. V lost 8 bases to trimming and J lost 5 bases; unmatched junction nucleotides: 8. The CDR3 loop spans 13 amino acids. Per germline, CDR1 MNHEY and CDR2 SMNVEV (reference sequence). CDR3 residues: CASRPTSAHEQYF. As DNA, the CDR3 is TGTGCCAGCCGTCCGACTAGCGCCCACGAGCAGTACTTC.

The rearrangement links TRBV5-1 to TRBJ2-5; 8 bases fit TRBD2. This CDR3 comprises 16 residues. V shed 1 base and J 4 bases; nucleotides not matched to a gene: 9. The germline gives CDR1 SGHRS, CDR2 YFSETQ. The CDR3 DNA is TGCGCCAGCAGCTTGTATGCGGGGGGCTTCCCAGAGACCCAGTACTTC. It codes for CASSLYAGGFPETQYF. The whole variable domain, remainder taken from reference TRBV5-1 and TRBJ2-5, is KAGVTQTPRYLIKTRGQQVTLSCSPISGHRSVSWYQQTPGQGLQFLFEYFSETQRNKGNFPGRFSGRQFSNSRSEMNVSTLELGDSALYLCASSLYAGGFPETQYFGPGTRLLVL.